The present T cell receptor (beta chain) was sequenced within a study of long-term antiretroviral therapy in people with HIV. Running of the v3.0 immunoSEQ assay took place at survey level. Data came from immunoSEQ multiplex PCR; TCRdb stores just in-frame clones and leaves some out. The table has tens of thousands of clones, roughly 79% seen once. The CDR3 loop spans 21 amino acids. The germline V gene has CDR1 SGHRS and CDR2 YFSETQ. After removal of 0 bases from V and 0 bases from J, the junction contained 12 bases not matched to a gene. V gene TRBV5-1 combines with J gene TRBJ2-3, with 14 bases that match TRBD2. The specimen comprised unsorted PBMCs, sampled 1.1 years before starting antiretroviral therapy. This TCR was sampled from a woman in her forties with HIV. The CDR3 loop reads CASSLARTSGGFQPSTDTQYF. CDR3 coding DNA: TGCGCCAGCAGCTTGGCCCGGACTAGCGGGGGGTTCCAGCCTAGCACAGATACGCAGTATTTT.